This entry lists 28 T cell receptor beta chains sequenced from one sample in a study of T-cell reconstitution after alpha-beta-depleted transplantation in children. The authors prepared the TCRbeta library with unique molecular identifiers. TCRdb independently ran MiXCR on the PCR reads; one entry per CDR3 protein. The table shows about 300,000 distinct CDR3 sequences, with around a tenth occurring only once. This specimen was PBMCs, taken before TCRalphabeta/CD19-depleted stem cell transplant. The receptors shown here come from a boy under two years old with acute myeloid leukemia, due to receive a stem cell transplant.

This clonotype was counted at least ten times. The chain has TRBV25-1 and TRBJ2-5; 9 bases line up with TRBD1. V lost 6 bases, J lost 0 bases, and 11 bases stayed unmatched. The CDR3 totals 17 residues. Germline loops: CDR1 MGHDK, CDR2 SYGVNS. The CDR3 nucleotides are TGTGCCAGCAGACCTTTTCCCGGGACAGGGTACCAAGAGACCCAGTACTTC. It translates to CASRPFPGTGYQETQYF. Using reference TRBV25-1 and TRBJ2-5 for the parts outside the CDR3, the full variable domain is EADIYQTPRYLVIGTGKKITLECSQTMGHDKMYWYQQDPGMELHLIHYSYGVNSTEKGDLSSESTVSRIRTEHFPLTLESARPSHTSQYLCASRPFPGTGYQETQYFGPGTRLLVL.

This clonotype was counted ten times or more. The chain employs TRBV19 and TRBJ1-5; TRBD1 might be the D (5 bases). The germline V and J ends were trimmed by 9 bases and 5 bases, with 11 bases remaining between them. CDR3 length: 12 amino acids. Germline V gene lookup returns CDR1 LNHDA and CDR2 SQIVND (reference sequence). The CDR3 reads CASQTADQPQHF. The CDR3 DNA sequence: TGTGCCAGCCAGACAGCGGATCAGCCCCAGCATTTT.

At least ten counts were recorded for this clonotype. The V gene is TRBV2, the J gene TRBJ1-6; D unclear. V lost 6 bases, J lost 2 bases, and 8 bases lay in between. Germline V gives CDR1 SNHLY, CDR2 FYNNEI. The CDR3 spans 14 residues. DNA of the CDR3: TGTGCCAGCAGAGGCGGGGCCTATAATTCACCCCTCCACTTT. Residues: CASRGGAYNSPLHF.

A remark on this clonotype: Relative to the germline gene, one junction end is altered; a read error may explain this. The genes are TRBV7-3 and TRBJ2-1; D possibly corresponds to TRBD2 (7 bases). Per the germline V gene, CDR1 is SGHTA and CDR2 is FQGTGA. The CDR3 runs to 12 residues. The CDR3 reads CASSSGGDGRIF. The CDR3 DNA reads as TGTGCCAGCAGCTCGGGGGGCGACGGAAGGATCTTC.

The chain links TRBV30 to TRBJ2-1; D possibly uses TRBD1 or TRBD2 (5 bases each). Germline V CDR1 and CDR2: GTSNPN, SVGIG (reference sequence). There are 16 residues in the CDR3. Deletions cut 2 bases from V and 1 base from J, with 15 bases between. The CDR3 reads CAWSRDVVPSYNEQFF. The CDR3 region has the DNA TGTGCCTGGAGTAGGGACGTGGTACCTTCCTACAATGAGCAGTTCTTC.

The CDR3 loop reads CSADSGRNTGELFF. The CDR3 nucleotides read TGCAGTGCTGATAGCGGGAGGAACACCGGGGAGCTGTTTTTT. The chain combines TRBV20-1 with TRBJ2-2; 9 bases are shared with TRBD2. J was trimmed by 1 base and V by 5 bases; bases with no gene match: 2. CDR3 length equals 14 residues. CDR1 DFQATT and CDR2 SNEGSKA come from the germline V gene (reference sequence).

Comments on this clonotype: With a much larger clone just one base away, this may be a read error. The CDR3 sequence is CASSFVPGQGIYGYTF. The CDR3 DNA reads TGTGCCAGCAGCTTCGTCCCGGGACAGGGAATCTATGGCTACACCTTC. V usage is TRBV5-6 and J usage is TRBJ1-2, with 9 positions matching TRBD1. V shed 2 bases and J 4 bases; nucleotides not matched to a gene: 9. The CDR3 runs to 16 residues. Germline CDR1 SGHDT, CDR2 YYEEEE. Full variable domain (outside the CDR3, taken from reference TRBV5-6 and TRBJ1-2): DAGVTQSPTHLIKTRGQQVTLRCSPKSGHDTVSWYQQALGQGPQFIFQYYEEEERQRGNFPDRFSGHQFPNYSSELNVNALLLGDSALYLCASSFVPGQGIYGYTFGSGTRLTVV.

This chain connects TRBV5-6 to TRBJ2-7, with unresolved D. This CDR3 comprises 14 residues. Germline CDR1 reads SGHDT; CDR2 reads YYEEEE. The V end lost 1 base, the J end lost 2 bases, and 10 bases lay between the germline ends. The CDR3: CASSLRFGTYEQYF. The CDR3 DNA reads TGTGCCAGCAGCTTGCGCTTTGGGACCTACGAGCAGTACTTC.

At least ten counts were recorded for this clonotype. The V and J genes are TRBV6-1 and TRBJ2-1; D is ambiguous. The CDR3 has 14 residues. Trimming stripped 5 bases from V and 4 bases from J, with 12 bases between. Germline-derived CDR1 and CDR2 are MNHNS and SASEGT. The CDR3: CASSRTDPYNEQFF. The CDR3 coding sequence is TGTGCCAGCAGTAGGACGGATCCATACAATGAGCAGTTCTTC.

Many counts were recorded for this clonotype. The chain combines TRBV6-2 or TRBV6-3 with TRBJ2-1; 10 bases agree with TRBD2. Germline CDR1 MNHEY, CDR2 SVGEGT. Trimming at V came to 4 bases and at J to 2 bases, leaving 5 bases not matched to a gene. The CDR3 contains 16 residues. Here the CDR3 reads CASSSASGSPYNEQFF. The CDR3 coding sequence is TGTGCCAGCAGTTCAGCTAGCGGGAGTCCCTACAATGAGCAGTTCTTC.

This clonotype was observed at least ten times. The chain uses TRBV4-3 and TRBJ2-7, with D tentatively TRBD1 (7 bases). CDR1 is LGHNA and CDR2 is YSLEER in the germline V gene. Trimming stripped 0 bases from V and 7 bases from J, with 16 bases between. CDR3 size: 15 residues. Here the CDR3 reads CASSQDSAGQSEQYF. The CDR3, as DNA: TGCGCCAGCAGCCAAGATTCCGCGGGACAGAGTGAGCAGTACTTC.

J is TRBJ1-2 and V is TRBV9, with D possibly TRBD1 on 5 matching bases. Germline V lookup: CDR1 SGDLS, CDR2 YYNGEE. CDR3 size: 14 residues. Trimming removed 0 bases from V and 5 bases from J, with 11 bases in between. The CDR3 bases are TGTGCCAGCAGCGTAGGGCAGGGAAATTATGGCTACACCTTC. Translated, it gives CASSVGQGNYGYTF.

This clonotype was picked up many times. This rearrangement joins TRBV6-1 to TRBJ2-5; TRBD2 aligns across 14 bases. V trimming: 5 bases; J trimming: 2 bases; junction bases outside the gene matches: 10. The germline CDR1 and CDR2 sequences are MNHNS and SASEGT. CDR3 length equals 18 residues. The CDR3 region is CASSQRLAGGQSQETQYF. Written as DNA, the CDR3 is TGTGCCAGCAGTCAACGACTAGCGGGGGGGCAGAGTCAAGAGACCCAGTACTTC.

The V and J genes are TRBV7-3 and TRBJ2-1; TRBD1 is a possible D gene (5 bases). The germline CDR1 and CDR2 sequences are SGHTA and FQGTGA. The CDR3 has 15 amino acids. V dropped 5 bases and J dropped 7 bases, with 18 bases sitting between them. This CDR3 reads CASSPGILGTNEQFF. The DNA for the CDR3 is TGTGCCAGCAGCCCAGGGATACTGGGTACGAATGAGCAGTTCTTC.

Ten or more counts support this clonotype. The chain combines TRBV7-2 with TRBJ2-7; TRBD2 agrees at 10 bases. V lost 1 base, J lost 6 bases, and 6 bases stayed unmatched. The CDR3 runs 15 residues. Germline-derived CDR1 and CDR2 are SGHTA and FQGNSA. CDR3 sequence reads: CASSLEAGGPGEQYF. The CDR3 DNA follows: TGTGCCAGCAGCTTAGAAGCGGGAGGGCCAGGCGAGCAGTACTTC. The full variable domain, its missing parts supplied by reference TRBV7-2 and TRBJ2-7, is GAGVSQSPSNKVTEKGKDVELRCDPISGHTALYWYRQSLGQGLEFLIYFQGNSAPDKSGLPSDRFSAERTGGSVSTLTIQRTQQEDSAVYLCASSLEAGGPGEQYFGPGTRLTVT.

Regarding this clonotype: A much bigger clone sits one base away, suggesting this may be a read error. The CDR3 here is CANSLFTGDTQYF. CDR3 sequence (DNA): TGTGCCAACAGCCTCTTTACAGGGGATACGCAGTATTTT. This chain connects TRBV12-3 or TRBV12-4 to TRBJ2-3; maybe TRBD1 (6 bases). V was pared by 10 bases and J by 6 bases, with 17 bases between. This CDR3 spans 13 amino acids.

This chain uses TRBV7-2 with TRBJ2-1; weak D call: TRBD2 (5 bases). Per germline, CDR1 SGHTA and CDR2 FQGNSA. The CDR3 contains 13 residues. V lost 4 bases and J 7 bases, leaving 11 bases between the germline ends. CDR3 loop: CASSSARGNEQFF. Written as DNA, the CDR3 is TGTGCCAGCAGCTCTGCGCGCGGGAATGAGCAGTTCTTC. The full variable domain, its missing parts supplied by reference TRBV7-2 and TRBJ2-1, is GAGVSQSPSNKVTEKGKDVELRCDPISGHTALYWYRQSLGQGLEFLIYFQGNSAPDKSGLPSDRFSAERTGGSVSTLTIQRTQQEDSAVYLCASSSARGNEQFFGPGTRLTVL.

This clonotype was counted ten times or more. The chain has TRBV27 and TRBJ1-1; 10 bases align to TRBD1. V gave up 5 bases and J gave up 1 base; unmatched junction bases: 4. The CDR3 loop spans 15 amino acids. CDR1 and CDR2 (germline): MNHEY, SMNVEV (reference sequence). The DNA for the CDR3 is TGTGCCAGCAGTCTCTGGACAGGGGGGAACACTGAAGCTTTCTTT. This translates into CASSLWTGGNTEAFF.

This clonotype was counted at least ten times. The gene calls are TRBV28 and TRBJ1-6; no firm D call. The CDR3 is 14 residues long. Germline lookup yields CDR1 MDHEN and CDR2 SYDVKM. V was pared by 6 bases and J by 6 bases, with 12 bases between. The CDR3 region has the DNA TGTGCCAGCAGAGATCCCCGGGGTAATTCACCCCTCCACTTT. Translated: CASRDPRGNSPLHF.

This clonotype was counted ten times or more. The chain couples TRBV9 to TRBJ2-7; 8 nucleotides match TRBD2. Trimming removed 0 bases from V and 2 bases from J; junction bases left unmatched: 7. CDR1 is SGDLS, CDR2 YYNGEE, per germline. The CDR3 consists of 16 residues. The chain's CDR3 is CASSVGVSGTAYEQYF. The CDR3 region has the DNA TGTGCCAGCAGCGTAGGGGTTAGCGGGACTGCCTACGAGCAGTACTTC.

This clonotype was counted at least ten times. The chain has TRBV7-2 and TRBJ2-5; 9 bases are shared with TRBD1. CDR3 length equals 13 residues. Germline V CDR1 and CDR2: SGHTA, FQGNSA. J lost 3 bases, V lost 4 bases, and 0 bases had no gene match. The CDR3 nucleotides are TGTGCCAGCAGCTGGGACAGGGAAGAGACCCAGTACTTC. This encodes CASSWDREETQYF.

V is TRBV3-1 and J is TRBJ2-1; D is uncertain. V lost 3 bases and J 7 bases, leaving 10 bases between the germline ends. Per the germline V gene, CDR1 is LGHDT and CDR2 is YNNKEL (reference sequence). The CDR3 contains 13 residues. The CDR3 DNA reads as TGTGCCAGCAGCCACCTCGCCCAAAATGAGCAGTTCTTC. It codes for CASSHLAQNEQFF.

This clonotype has a count of ten or more. V gene TRBV3-1 combines with J gene TRBJ2-7; D is uncertain. The V end was cut by 0 bases, the J end by 3 bases, with 9 bases between. Looked up from germline, CDR1 is LGHDT and CDR2 is YNNKEL (reference sequence). CDR3 size: 14 residues. CDR3 DNA: TGTGCCAGCAGCCAAGATCGGGTTAACTACGAGCAGTACTTC. The encoded protein is CASSQDRVNYEQYF.

In its sample, this clonotype was seen many times. The J gene is TRBJ2-1, the V gene TRBV27; TRBD2 might be the D (5 bases). CDR3 length: 13 amino acids. Germline CDR1 MNHEY, CDR2 SMNVEV (reference sequence). Trimming stripped 3 bases from V and 4 bases from J, with 7 bases between. The CDR3 here is CASSLDWYNEQFF. CDR3 sequence (DNA): TGTGCCAGCAGTTTGGACTGGTACAATGAGCAGTTCTTC.

Many counts were recorded for this clonotype. The chain uses TRBV20-1 and TRBJ2-1, with D perhaps TRBD1 (5 bases). Germline CDR1 reads DFQATT; CDR2 reads SNEGSKA (reference sequence). Trimming removed 6 bases from V and 0 bases from J, with 12 bases in between. The CDR3 extends over 14 amino acids. CDR3 amino acids: CSATRQSSYNEQFF. CDR3 sequence (DNA): TGCAGTGCCACCAGACAGAGCTCCTACAATGAGCAGTTCTTC.

This clonotype appeared many times. The CDR3 DNA sequence: TGCAGCGCTTTGACAGGTATCTCCTACAATGAGCAGTTCTTC. Translated, it gives CSALTGISYNEQFF. The chain joins TRBV29-1 to TRBJ2-1; D is possibly TRBD1 (6 bases). Trimming cost V 7 bases and J 0 bases, with 13 bases left between them. The germline CDR1 and CDR2 sequences are SQVTM and ANQGSEA. This CDR3 region has 14 residues.

There are many counts of this clonotype. The chain has TRBV19 and TRBJ2-3; 14 positions match TRBD2. The CDR3 is 16 amino acids. Trimming at V came to 8 bases and at J to 3 bases, leaving 7 bases not matched to a gene. CDR1 and CDR2 from the germline V gene are LNHDA and SQIVND (reference sequence). The CDR3 nucleotides are TGTGCCAGTGCAACCGGGACTAGCGGGAGAACAGATACGCAGTATTTT. Translating gives CASATGTSGRTDTQYF.

This clonotype was counted only a few times. The V call is TRBV20-1, the J call TRBJ2-3, with 7 bases that match TRBD1. The germline gives CDR1 DFQATT, CDR2 SNEGSKA (reference sequence). This CDR3 is 15 amino acids long. The ends lost 0 bases at V and 2 bases at J; junction bases unmatched: 5. Written as DNA, the CDR3 is TGCAGTGCTAGAGATGGGGGACAGTTCACAGATACGCAGTATTTT. Protein sequence: CSARDGGQFTDTQYF.